This T cell receptor (beta chain) was obtained from a study of cytomegalovirus exposure and HLA in healthy donors. Germline CDR1 and CDR2: MNHEY and SMNVEV (reference sequence). CDR3 size: 17 residues. Between the trimmed V and J ends, which lost 5 bases and 2 bases, there was a span of 22 bases. Among the 90 to 150 subjects of the validation cohort, separate from the approximately 670-subject first cohort, were the donors. Whole-study results and caveats: Altogether, some 160 TCR beta chains were recorded as cytomegalovirus-associated. In vitro assays verified that a few CMV-associated chains recognized CMV antigens specifically. Accounts indicate the classifier identified cytomegalovirus status with strong specificity and sensitivity.

In the case of this clone: Its antigen is as yet unknown.

Only in-frame clones appear in the TCRdb table, and some are missing; sequencing was by immunoSEQ multiplex PCR. Of about 240,000 clones detected, 70% to 90% appear once; the ten largest clones hold around 1.2%. Material: PBMCs. The clonotype comes from a woman aged 25 to 39 in good health and CMV-seropositive. The chain recombines TRBV27 with TRBJ2-7; D may be TRBD1 (5 bases). CDR3 nucleotides: TGTGCCAGCAGTCGCCACGCGCAAAGACAGATGGCCTACGAGCAGTACTTC. The encoded protein is CASSRHAQRQMAYEQYF.